The next 16 T cell receptor beta chains were all read from a single sample in a study of cytomegalovirus exposure and HLA in healthy donors. Both 60 Vbeta primers and 13 Jbeta primers went into the PCR. The data were produced by immunoSEQ multiplex PCR, yet TCRdb's version contains in-frame clones alone and is incomplete. The sample lists about 200,000 clones, 80% to 90% seen once, with more than 0.25% in the top ten. Input material: PBMCs. The receptors shown here come from a woman in her thirties in good health and CMV-seronegative.

This chain connects TRBV7-2 to TRBJ2-1; no clear D. The CDR3 runs to 11 residues. The germline CDR1 and CDR2 sequences are SGHTA and FQGNSA. V was shortened by 4 bases and J by 7 bases, with 5 bases between the two germline ends. The chain's CDR3 is CASSYSNEQFF. The CDR3 DNA follows: TGTGCCAGCAGCTATTCTAATGAGCAGTTCTTC.

This clone has just one count. The rearrangement uses TRBV5-1 and TRBJ2-1, with 7 bases identical to TRBD2. V trimming: 3 bases; J trimming: 1 base; junction bases outside the gene matches: 7. Germline values: CDR1 SGHRS, CDR2 YFSETQ. The CDR3 runs 16 residues. This chain's CDR3 is CASSSLAGASYNEQFF. Written as DNA, the CDR3 is TGCGCCAGCAGCTCGTTAGCGGGCGCTTCCTACAATGAGCAGTTCTTC.

The V call is TRBV2, the J call TRBJ2-7; D gene unclear. The V gene lost 7 bases and the J gene lost 2 bases, with 12 bases spanning the gap. The CDR3 consists of 13 residues. Germline assignment: CDR1 SNHLY and CDR2 FYNNEI. The CDR3 sequence: CASTRILTYEQYF. Here the CDR3 DNA reads TGTGCCAGCACTAGAATTCTTACCTACGAGCAGTACTTC. Looking up the rest from reference TRBV2 and TRBJ2-7 gives the full variable domain: EPEVTQTPSHQVTQMGQEVILRCVPISNHLYFYWYRQILGQKVEFLVSFYNNEISEKSEIFDDQFSVERPDGSNFTLKIRSTKLEDSAMYFCASTRILTYEQYFGPGTRLTVT.

Concerning this clone: The sample carries other DNA sequences with the same CDR3. V and J are TRBV2 and TRBJ1-1; D perhaps matches TRBD1 (5 bases). Trimming stripped 3 bases from V and 0 bases from J, with 5 bases between. From germline, CDR1 is SNHLY and CDR2 FYNNEI. The CDR3 consists of 13 residues. The CDR3 DNA follows: TGTGCCAGCAGTGACAGGGTGAACACTGAAGCTTTCTTT. This codes for CASSDRVNTEAFF. Complete variable domain (other parts from reference TRBV2 and TRBJ1-1): EPEVTQTPSHQVTQMGQEVILRCVPISNHLYFYWYRQILGQKVEFLVSFYNNEISEKSEIFDDQFSVERPDGSNFTLKIRSTKLEDSAMYFCASSDRVNTEAFFGQGTRLTVV.

V and J are TRBV14 and TRBJ1-2; D unclear. Trimming stripped 0 bases from V and 6 bases from J, with 17 bases between. The CDR3 loop spans 16 amino acids. The germline V gene has CDR1 SGHDN and CDR2 FVKESK. CDR3 in amino acids: CASSQDVKGLLDGYTF. In DNA form, the CDR3 reads TGTGCCAGCAGCCAAGATGTAAAAGGACTCCTCGATGGCTACACCTTC.

CDR3 loop: CASRFRWGLYEQYF. The CDR3 region has the DNA TGTGCCAGCAGGTTCAGGTGGGGCCTCTACGAGCAGTACTTC. The chain employs TRBV2 and TRBJ2-7, with TRBD1 as a possible D gene (5 bases). Deletions cut 6 bases from V and 3 bases from J, with 15 bases between. Germline V gene data show CDR1 as SNHLY and CDR2 as FYNNEI. The CDR3 contains 14 residues.

The chain employs TRBV15 and TRBJ2-5, with a weak D call TRBD2 (5 bases). From germline, CDR1 is LNHNV and CDR2 YYDKDF (reference sequence). The V and J ends lost 5 bases and 5 bases respectively, with 24 bases between them. The CDR3 consists of 17 residues. In nucleotides, the CDR3 is TGTGCCACCAGCTTTACCGGACGGAGGACTGCCGCTGAGACCCAGTACTTC. Its translation: CATSFTGRRTAAETQYF.

The chain employs TRBV5-5 and TRBJ2-7; TRBD1 aligns across 10 bases. The germline V gene has CDR1 SGHKS and CDR2 YYEKEE (reference sequence). The CDR3 length is 14 residues. V shed 4 bases, J shed 4 bases, and the junction held 5 bases outside the gene matches. The CDR3 region has the DNA TGTGCCAGCAGCGCCCCGGGACAGGGGTACGAGCAGTACTTC. Protein: CASSAPGQGYEQYF.

This chain joins TRBV19 and TRBJ2-1; perhaps TRBD1 as D (6 bases). CDR1 is LNHDA, CDR2 SQIVND, per germline (reference sequence). The CDR3 consists of 14 residues. Deletions cut 5 bases from V and 7 bases from J, with 15 bases between. The CDR3 loop reads CASSPGQLRNEQFF. CDR3 DNA: TGTGCCAGTAGTCCCGGACAGTTGAGGAATGAGCAGTTCTTC.

J is TRBJ2-1 and V is TRBV2; a weak D match, TRBD2 (6 bases). The ends were cut back, 5 bases at V and 4 bases at J, with 9 bases in the middle. This CDR3 comprises 13 residues. CDR1 and CDR2 (germline): SNHLY, FYNNEI. The CDR3 reads CASSFREYNEQFF. The CDR3 DNA reads TGTGCCAGCAGTTTCCGGGAGTACAATGAGCAGTTCTTC. The whole variable domain, remainder taken from reference TRBV2 and TRBJ2-1, is EPEVTQTPSHQVTQMGQEVILRCVPISNHLYFYWYRQILGQKVEFLVSFYNNEISEKSEIFDDQFSVERPDGSNFTLKIRSTKLEDSAMYFCASSFREYNEQFFGPGTRLTVL.

The V call is TRBV19, the J call TRBJ2-1; TRBD2 matches at 8 bases. V dropped 1 base and J dropped 7; count of bases not matched to a gene: 3. Looked up from germline, CDR1 is LNHDA and CDR2 is SQIVND (reference sequence). This CDR3 spans 14 amino acids. DNA of the CDR3: TGTGCCAGTAGTATAGGCAGCGGGAGTAATGAGCAGTTCTTC. This encodes CASSIGSGSNEQFF.

V usage is TRBV15 and J usage is TRBJ1-1; D uncertain. Per germline, CDR1 LNHNV and CDR2 YYDKDF (reference sequence). The V end lost 0 bases, the J end lost 0 bases, and 14 bases lay between the germline ends. The CDR3 has 17 amino acids. CDR3 amino acids: CATSRDQYSIMNTEAFF. For the CDR3, the DNA is TGTGCCACCAGCAGAGATCAGTACAGCATAATGAACACTGAAGCTTTCTTT.

The chain has TRBV27 and TRBJ2-1; TRBD1 matches at 7 bases. CDR1 MNHEY and CDR2 SMNVEV come from the germline V gene (reference sequence). The trim removed 4 bases at V and 9 bases at J, leaving 6 bases unmatched. The CDR3 consists of 13 residues. DNA for the CDR3: TGTGCCAGCAGTTCCCAGTCAGGGGGTGAGCAGTTCTTC. The encoded protein is CASSSQSGGEQFF.

V and J are TRBV29-1 and TRBJ1-4, with 7 bases matching TRBD1. Unmatched junction bases numbered 4, after V lost 3 bases and J lost 0 bases. CDR1 and CDR2 (germline): SQVTM, ANQGSEA. This CDR3 comprises 15 residues. CDR3 in DNA: TGCAGCGTTGAGACAGGGACAGCAACTAATGAAAAACTGTTTTTT. Encoded protein: CSVETGTATNEKLFF.

This clone was detected only once. The chain recombines TRBV10-2 with TRBJ2-2; no firm D call. V lost 7 bases, J lost 3 bases, and 9 bases lay in between. CDR1 is WSHSY, CDR2 SAAADI, per germline. The CDR3 is 13 residues long. The CDR3 DNA is TGCGCCAGCAAGGAGATACACACCGGGGAGCTGTTTTTT. This sequence encodes CASKEIHTGELFF.

This clone was seen only a few times. V and J are TRBV27 and TRBJ2-7; 7 positions agree with TRBD1. The germline gives CDR1 MNHEY, CDR2 SMNVEV (reference sequence). Trimming at V came to 0 bases and at J to 0 bases, leaving 5 bases not matched to a gene. The CDR3 contains 16 residues. Here the CDR3 DNA reads TGTGCCAGCAGTTTATCCGGGACAGCTAGCTCCTACGAGCAGTACTTC. It yields the protein CASSLSGTASSYEQYF.